Listed here are 25 T cell receptor beta chains from one sample, sequenced in a study of technical replicates of blood from four donors. Clones were sequenced by immunoSEQ multiplex PCR, and TCRdb holds only the in-frame ones, with some missing. The profile shows approximately 94,000 clones, 90% to 96% of them singletons. Sequenced sample: T cells isolated from PBMCs. These receptors were taken from a human donor in good health.

The rearrangement uses TRBV2 and TRBJ1-5; D not resolved. Trimming shortened V by 6 bases and J by 4 bases, and 16 bases separated the two germline ends. Germline V gene sequence: CDR1 SNHLY, CDR2 FYNNEI. The CDR3 totals 15 residues. This CDR3 reads CASRKWGGDNQPQHF. CDR3 DNA sequence: TGTGCCAGCAGGAAGTGGGGAGGCGATAATCAGCCCCAGCATTTT.

J is TRBJ2-7 and V is TRBV4-2; the match to TRBD1 covers 8 bases. Per the germline V gene, CDR1 is LGHNA and CDR2 is YNFKEQ. The trim removed 4 bases at V and 2 bases at J, leaving 7 bases unmatched. The CDR3 contains 15 residues. CDR3 DNA sequence: TGTGCCAGCAGCCCCGGGACAGGTCAAGCCTACGAGCAGTACTTC. Translating it yields CASSPGTGQAYEQYF.

The V gene is TRBV4-2, the J gene TRBJ2-1; 11 nucleotides match TRBD2. The CDR3 totals 18 residues. After removal of 0 bases from V and 8 bases from J, the junction contained 12 bases not matched to a gene. The germline CDR1 and CDR2 sequences are LGHNA and YNFKEQ. The CDR3 DNA reads TGTGCCAGCAGCCAAGAACTAGCGGGAGTGTTCTCGTCCGATGAGCAGTTCTTC. This encodes CASSQELAGVFSSDEQFF.

The rearrangement links TRBV28 to TRBJ2-3; D unresolved. The CDR3 spans 13 residues. The germline V and J ends were trimmed by 3 bases and 7 bases, with 11 bases remaining between them. Looked up from germline, CDR1 is MDHEN and CDR2 is SYDVKM. CDR3 sequence (DNA): TGTGCCAGCAGTTTGGGCACGATTAATACGCAGTATTTT. Encoded protein: CASSLGTINTQYF.

CDR3 DNA sequence: TGTGCCAGCAGCTTACTTTTCAGCGGGACCTCCTACAATGAGCAGTTCTTC. The encoded protein is CASSLLFSGTSYNEQFF. The rearrangement links TRBV7-9 to TRBJ2-1, with 7 bases aligning to TRBD2. CDR3 size: 17 residues. Per the germline V gene, CDR1 is SEHNR and CDR2 is FQNEAQ (reference sequence). Germline trimming cut 2 bases from V and 0 bases from J; bases unmatched to any gene: 7.

This sequence joins TRBV21-1 and TRBJ2-7; the D call of TRBD2 is as the table states it, not checked on the DNA. TRBV21-1 represents a pseudogene. This CDR3 region has 15 residues. The CDR3 sequence: CASSKSGGVTYEQYF. In DNA, the CDR3 is TGTGCCAGCAGCAAATCGGGAGGGGTCACCTACGAGCAGTACTTC.

The rearrangement joins TRBV7-8 to TRBJ2-5, with 10 bases identical to TRBD2. V trimming: 4 bases; J trimming: 4 bases; junction bases outside the gene matches: 9. The CDR3 spans 16 residues. Germline V gives CDR1 SGHVS, CDR2 FQNEAQ. The CDR3 coding sequence is TGTGCCAGCAGCTCCGCGACTAGCGGGTTTCGAGAGACCCAGTACTTC. This translates into CASSSATSGFRETQYF.

This chain joins TRBV2 and TRBJ2-3; D possibly corresponds to TRBD1 (5 bases). Germline V gene sequence: CDR1 SNHLY, CDR2 FYNNEI. The CDR3 runs to 15 residues. The V and J ends lost 6 bases and 0 bases respectively, with 13 bases between them. CDR3 region: CASSRVVGSTDTQYF. Here the CDR3 DNA reads TGTGCCAGCAGCAGGGTGGTTGGTAGCACAGATACGCAGTATTTT.

This clone was observed a single time. The V and J genes are TRBV7-3 and TRBJ2-1, with a weak D call TRBD2 (6 bases). CDR3 length: 13 amino acids. V was cut by 5 bases and J by 5 bases, with 10 bases left in between. Germline lookup yields CDR1 SGHTA and CDR2 FQGTGA. CDR3 nucleotides: TGTGCCAGCAGCCCGGGACTTCACAATGAGCAGTTCTTC. Translated: CASSPGLHNEQFF. The variable domain in full, with the rest retrieved from reference TRBV7-3 and TRBJ2-1, is GAGVSQTPSNKVTEKGKYVELRCDPISGHTALYWYRQSLGQGPEFLIYFQGTGAADDSGLPNDRFFAVRPEGSVSTLKIQRTERGDSAVYLCASSPGLHNEQFFGPGTRLTVL.

This clone occurred once. The V and J genes are TRBV6-6 and TRBJ2-1; TRBD1 agrees at 8 bases. The CDR3 runs 12 residues. Germline-derived CDR1 and CDR2 are MNHNY and SVGAGI (reference sequence). Germline trimming cut 6 bases from V and 10 bases from J; bases unmatched to any gene: 5. The CDR3 DNA reads TGTGCCAGCAGAGCACAGGGGGACGAGCAGTTCTTC. Encoded protein: CASRAQGDEQFF.

This chain joins TRBV6-7 and TRBJ1-1, with D possibly being TRBD1 (6 bases). TRBV6-7 is an ORF, and what it does is uncertain. Trimming stripped 10 bases from V and 0 bases from J, with 30 bases between. CDR3 length equals 19 residues. The CDR3 loop reads CAIERRGAGFGNLNTEAFF. DNA of the CDR3: TGTGCCATCGAACGTCGGGGGGCTGGCTTTGGGAACTTGAACACTGAAGCTTTCTTT.

The J gene is TRBJ1-2, the V gene TRBV5-6; D is possibly TRBD1 (6 bases). V gave up 2 bases and J gave up 8 bases, with 16 bases separating them. This CDR3 contains 14 residues. Germline V CDR1 and CDR2: SGHDT, YYEEEE. DNA of the CDR3: TGTGCCAGCAGCTTTCCCACAGGGATCCGAGGCTACACCTTC. It yields the protein CASSFPTGIRGYTF.

The gene calls are TRBV19 and TRBJ1-5, with D tentatively TRBD1 (5 bases). CDR1 and CDR2 (germline): LNHDA, SQIVND (reference sequence). The ends were cut back, 11 bases at V and 7 bases at J, with 12 bases in the middle. The CDR3 has 11 amino acids. The CDR3, as DNA: TGTGCCGCTGGGGCCCTACAGCCCCAGCATTTT. Its protein product is CAAGALQPQHF. Supplemented by reference TRBV19 and TRBJ1-5, the full variable domain reads DGGITQSPKYLFRKEGQNVTLSCEQNLNHDAMYWYRQDPGQGLRLIYYSQIVNDFQKGDIAEGYSVSREKKESFPLTVTSAQKNPTAFYLCAAGALQPQHFGDGTRLSIL.

The chain is built from TRBV13 and TRBJ2-3, with D perhaps TRBD1 (6 bases). Between the trimmed V and J ends, which lost 5 bases and 9 bases, there was a span of 21 bases. Germline V gives CDR1 PRHDT, CDR2 FYEKMQ (reference sequence). This CDR3 comprises 15 residues. The chain's CDR3 is CASSLRGTNNPTQYF. As DNA, the CDR3 is TGTGCCAGCAGCCTCAGGGGCACAAATAACCCCACGCAGTATTTT.

The rearrangement links TRBV6-1 to TRBJ1-4; weak D call: TRBD1 (5 bases). The V and J ends lost 8 bases and 6 bases respectively, with 16 bases between them. The CDR3 covers 14 residues. From germline, CDR1 is MNHNS and CDR2 SASEGT. Written as DNA, the CDR3 is TGTGCCAGCGGATTATTGAAAGGGGATGAAAAACTGTTTTTT. It yields the protein CASGLLKGDEKLFF.

The genes are TRBV11-2 and TRBJ2-7; 9 positions agree with TRBD1. CDR1 and CDR2 from the germline V gene are SGHAT and FQNNGV. J lost 5 bases, V lost 5 bases, and 7 bases had no gene match. The CDR3 is 14 residues long. The CDR3 DNA is TGTGCCAGCAGCGGTGGACAGGGGAGGAACGAGCAGTACTTC. This sequence encodes CASSGGQGRNEQYF.

This clone was seen once. V and J are TRBV11-3 and TRBJ1-2, with D maybe TRBD1 (5 bases). Germline values: CDR1 SGHNT, CDR2 YENEEA. CDR3 length: 16 residues. V was trimmed by 1 base and J by 8 bases, leaving 20 bases between them. In nucleotides, the CDR3 is TGTGCCAGCAGCTTAGGAAACCCGGGGGACGGGGGGGGCTACACCTTC. This translates into CASSLGNPGDGGGYTF.

In its sample, this clone was seen once. The chain employs TRBV15 and TRBJ2-1; D might be TRBD2 (6 bases). This CDR3 contains 13 residues. The germline CDR1 and CDR2 sequences are LNHNV and YYDKDF (reference sequence). Trimming removed 3 bases at V and 9 bases at J, with 12 bases between. The CDR3 nucleotides are TGTGCCACCAGCAGGGCCGCGGAGGGTGAGCAGTTCTTC. Amino acids: CATSRAAEGEQFF.

The chain employs TRBV4-2 and TRBJ2-1; TRBD2 matches at 7 bases. CDR3 size: 17 residues. Germline V gene data show CDR1 as LGHNA and CDR2 as YNFKEQ. Germline trimming cut 0 bases from V and 9 bases from J; bases unmatched to any gene: 14. CDR3 amino acids: CASSQEILAGAAAEQFF. The CDR3 bases are TGTGCCAGCAGCCAAGAAATACTGGCGGGAGCCGCGGCTGAGCAGTTCTTC.

V usage is TRBV14 and J usage is TRBJ1-1, with no clear D. V dropped 5 bases and J dropped 8 bases, with 12 bases sitting between them. Germline-derived CDR1 and CDR2 are SGHDN and FVKESK. This CDR3 has 12 residues. The CDR3 region is CASSVLGREAFF. DNA of the CDR3: TGTGCCAGCAGCGTCCTAGGGAGAGAAGCTTTCTTT.

The chain recombines TRBV6-6 with TRBJ2-3; D perhaps matches TRBD2 (6 bases). Trimming stripped 6 bases from V and 4 bases from J, with 17 bases between. Germline CDR1 and CDR2: MNHNY and SVGAGI (reference sequence). This CDR3 is 15 amino acids long. CDR3 loop: CASSPGLGAADTQYF. Written as DNA, the CDR3 is TGTGCCAGCAGCCCGGGACTTGGGGCGGCAGATACGCAGTATTTT.

This chain links TRBV2 with TRBJ2-7, with a weak D call TRBD1 (6 bases). Germline V gene data show CDR1 as SNHLY and CDR2 as FYNNEI. This CDR3 is built from 14 residues. With 5 bases removed from V and 3 bases from J, the gap between germline ends came to 14 bases. The CDR3 DNA follows: TGTGCCAGCAGTATACAGGGAGATGGCTACGAGCAGTACTTC. Amino acids: CASSIQGDGYEQYF.

V gene TRBV7-2 combines with J gene TRBJ2-7, with 13 bases identical to TRBD2. Unmatched junction bases numbered 6, after V lost 6 bases and J lost 4 bases. CDR1 and CDR2 from the germline V gene are SGHTA and FQGNSA. This CDR3 contains 15 residues. As DNA, the CDR3 is TGTGCCAGCAGTAAAGGGACTAGCGGGATTTACGAGCAGTACTTC. It yields the protein CASSKGTSGIYEQYF.

The chain joins TRBV2 to TRBJ2-1; D gene unclear. Trimming took off 8 bases at V and 8 bases at J, with 4 bases between the two ends. The germline CDR1 and CDR2 sequences are SNHLY and FYNNEI. The CDR3 has 9 amino acids. CDR3 region: CASGHEQFF. The CDR3 coding sequence is TGTGCCAGCGGGCATGAGCAGTTCTTC.

The chain combines TRBV19 with TRBJ1-5, with D unresolved. V was pared by 3 bases and J by 5 bases, with 8 bases between. Looked up from germline, CDR1 is LNHDA and CDR2 is SQIVND (reference sequence). The CDR3 extends over 13 amino acids. DNA of the CDR3: TGTGCCAGTAGTATTCTCGGGGATCAGCCCCAGCATTTT. Its protein is CASSILGDQPQHF.